This T cell receptor beta chain was retrieved from a study of T cells in Graves' hyperthyroidism and ophthalmopathy. Study-wide results and caveats: Onset of ophthalmopathy came a median approximately 6 months after the model predicted it. Blood also contained most expanded thyroid clonotypes above 0.001.

Patients affected by ophthalmopathy presented a Clinical Activity Score of at least 3, a NOSPECS grade of at least 4, and disease duration below 3 months. The CDR3 loop spans 12 amino acids. V was pared by 4 bases and J by 8 bases, with 3 bases of the junction left unmatched. The sample holds many counts of this clonotype. No antigen is known for it. Amplification of TCR beta CDR3 regions used RNA as the template. TCR CDR3 regions were first amplified by RT-PCR with HTBI primers. TCRdb called the multiplex PCR reads again in MiXCR, with one record for every CDR3 protein. Among under 400,000 distinct CDR3 sequences listed, over 15% were seen once.

The source material was blood. The genes are TRBV12-3 or TRBV12-4 and TRBJ1-2, with 8 bases that match TRBD1. The sequence came from a woman aged 40 to 55 with Graves' ophthalmopathy. The CDR3 nucleotides are TGTGCCAGCAGTTCAGGGGGCCAGGGCTACACCTTC. Translated, it gives CASSSGGQGYTF.